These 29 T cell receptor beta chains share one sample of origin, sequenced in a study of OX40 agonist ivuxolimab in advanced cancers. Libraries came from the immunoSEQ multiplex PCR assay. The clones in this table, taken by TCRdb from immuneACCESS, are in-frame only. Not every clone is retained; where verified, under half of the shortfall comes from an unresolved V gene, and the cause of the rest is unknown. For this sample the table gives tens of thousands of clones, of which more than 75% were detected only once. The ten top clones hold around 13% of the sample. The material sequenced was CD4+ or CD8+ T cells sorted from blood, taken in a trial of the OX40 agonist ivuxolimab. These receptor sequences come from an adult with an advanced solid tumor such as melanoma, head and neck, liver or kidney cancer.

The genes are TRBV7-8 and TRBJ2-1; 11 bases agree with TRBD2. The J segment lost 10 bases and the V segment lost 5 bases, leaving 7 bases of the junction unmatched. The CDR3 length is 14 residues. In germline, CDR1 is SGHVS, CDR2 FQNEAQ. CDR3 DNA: TGTGCCAGCAGCCGACTAGCGGGATATTGGGAGCAGTTCTTC. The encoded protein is CASSRLAGYWEQFF.

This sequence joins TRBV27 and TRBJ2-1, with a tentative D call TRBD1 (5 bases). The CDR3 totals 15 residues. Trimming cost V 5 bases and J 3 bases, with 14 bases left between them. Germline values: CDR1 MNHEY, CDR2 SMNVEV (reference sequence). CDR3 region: CASSLETEGYNEQFF. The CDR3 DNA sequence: TGTGCCAGCAGTCTCGAGACAGAAGGCTACAATGAGCAGTTCTTC.

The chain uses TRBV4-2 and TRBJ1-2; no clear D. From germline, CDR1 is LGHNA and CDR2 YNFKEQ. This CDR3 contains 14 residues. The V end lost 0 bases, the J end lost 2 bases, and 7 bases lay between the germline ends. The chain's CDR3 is CASSQDRSNYGYTF. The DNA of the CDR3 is TGTGCCAGCAGCCAAGACAGGAGCAACTATGGCTACACCTTC.

The CDR3 protein is CASSSPGLAGGEQYF. In nucleotides, the CDR3 is TGTGCCAGCAGCTCCCCGGGACTAGCGGGAGGCGAGCAGTACTTC. The chain uses TRBV5-5 and TRBJ2-7, with 15 positions matching TRBD2. Germline CDR1 is SGHKS and CDR2 is YYEKEE (reference sequence). V was clipped by 3 bases and J by 6 bases; unmatched bases: 4. The CDR3 extends over 15 amino acids.

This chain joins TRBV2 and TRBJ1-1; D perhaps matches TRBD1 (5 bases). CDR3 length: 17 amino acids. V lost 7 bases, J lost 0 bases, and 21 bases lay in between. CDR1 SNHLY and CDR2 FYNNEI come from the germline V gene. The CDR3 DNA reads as TGTGCCAGCACTTTAGCCCCGGGGTGGGGGATGAACACTGAAGCTTTCTTT. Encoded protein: CASTLAPGWGMNTEAFF.

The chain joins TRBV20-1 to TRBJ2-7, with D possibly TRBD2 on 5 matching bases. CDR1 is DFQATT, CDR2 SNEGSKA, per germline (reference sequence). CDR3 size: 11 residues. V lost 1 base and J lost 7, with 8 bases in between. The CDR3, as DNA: TGCAGTGCTAGAGGATTAGCGGAGCAGTACTTC. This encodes CSARGLAEQYF.

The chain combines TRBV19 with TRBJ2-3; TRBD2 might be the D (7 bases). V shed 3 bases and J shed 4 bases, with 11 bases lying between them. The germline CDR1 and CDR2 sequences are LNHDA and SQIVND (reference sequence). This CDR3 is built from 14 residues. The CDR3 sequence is CASSIRGGADTQYF. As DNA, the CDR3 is TGTGCCAGTAGTATTAGGGGGGGGGCAGATACGCAGTATTTT.

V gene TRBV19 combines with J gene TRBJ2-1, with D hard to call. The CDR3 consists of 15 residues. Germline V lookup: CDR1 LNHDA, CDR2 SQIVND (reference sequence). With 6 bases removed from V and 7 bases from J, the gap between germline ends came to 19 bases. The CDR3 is CASSPFSPPTNEQFF. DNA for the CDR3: TGTGCCAGTAGCCCCTTCAGTCCGCCGACGAATGAGCAGTTCTTC.

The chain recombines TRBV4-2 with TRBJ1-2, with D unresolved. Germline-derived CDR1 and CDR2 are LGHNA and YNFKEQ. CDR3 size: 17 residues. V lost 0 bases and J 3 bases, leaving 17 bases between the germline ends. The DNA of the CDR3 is TGTGCCAGCAGCCAAGATGGGTTTGACGTATCGTACTATGGCTACACCTTC. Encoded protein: CASSQDGFDVSYYGYTF.

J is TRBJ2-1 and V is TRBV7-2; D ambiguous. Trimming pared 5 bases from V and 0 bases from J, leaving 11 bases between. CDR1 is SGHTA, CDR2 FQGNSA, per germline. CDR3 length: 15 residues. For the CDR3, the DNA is TGTGCCAGCAGCCCAGGCCCCGACTCCTACAATGAGCAGTTCTTC. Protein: CASSPGPDSYNEQFF.

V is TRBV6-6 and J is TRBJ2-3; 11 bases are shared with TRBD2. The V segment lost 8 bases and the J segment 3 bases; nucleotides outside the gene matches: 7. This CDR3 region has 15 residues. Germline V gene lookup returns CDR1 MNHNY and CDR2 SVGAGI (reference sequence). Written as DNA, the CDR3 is TGTGCCAGCTCAGGGACTAGCGGACTAACAGATACGCAGTATTTT. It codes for CASSGTSGLTDTQYF.

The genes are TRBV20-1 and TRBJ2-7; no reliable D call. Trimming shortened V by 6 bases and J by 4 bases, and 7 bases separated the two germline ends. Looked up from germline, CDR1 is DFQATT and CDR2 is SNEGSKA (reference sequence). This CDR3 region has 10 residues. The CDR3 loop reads CSAAPYEQYF. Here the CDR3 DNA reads TGCAGTGCCGCTCCATACGAGCAGTACTTC.

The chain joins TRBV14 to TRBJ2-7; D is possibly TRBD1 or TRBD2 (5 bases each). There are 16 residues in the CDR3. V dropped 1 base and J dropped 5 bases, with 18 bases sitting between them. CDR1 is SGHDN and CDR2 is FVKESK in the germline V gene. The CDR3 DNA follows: TGTGCCAGCAGCCAAGGGACACTAGTCTCCGGGGACGAGCAGTACTTC. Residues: CASSQGTLVSGDEQYF.

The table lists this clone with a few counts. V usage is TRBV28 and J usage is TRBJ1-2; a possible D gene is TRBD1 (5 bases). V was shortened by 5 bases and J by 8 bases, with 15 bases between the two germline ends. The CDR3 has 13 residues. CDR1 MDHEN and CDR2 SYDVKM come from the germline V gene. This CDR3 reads CASSRPGKGGYTF. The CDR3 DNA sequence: TGTGCCAGCAGTCGACCGGGGAAGGGGGGCTACACCTTC.

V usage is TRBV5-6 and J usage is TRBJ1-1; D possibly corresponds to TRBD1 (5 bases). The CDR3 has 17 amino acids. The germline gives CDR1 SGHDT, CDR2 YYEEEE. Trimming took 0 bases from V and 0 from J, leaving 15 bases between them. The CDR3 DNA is TGTGCCAGCAGCTTGGGGCCAGGGCGAGCTCTGAACACTGAAGCTTTCTTT. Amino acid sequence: CASSLGPGRALNTEAFF. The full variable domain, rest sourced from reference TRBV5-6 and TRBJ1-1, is DAGVTQSPTHLIKTRGQQVTLRCSPKSGHDTVSWYQQALGQGPQFIFQYYEEEERQRGNFPDRFSGHQFPNYSSELNVNALLLGDSALYLCASSLGPGRALNTEAFFGQGTRLTVV.

Here the CDR3 DNA reads TGCAGCGTTGTTTGGCTTAGCACAGATACGCAGTATTTT. It encodes CSVVWLSTDTQYF. The J gene is TRBJ2-3, the V gene TRBV29-1, with D uncertain. The CDR3 contains 13 residues. Germline loops: CDR1 SQVTM, CDR2 ANQGSEA. The V end lost 4 bases, the J end lost 0 bases, and 8 bases lay between the germline ends.

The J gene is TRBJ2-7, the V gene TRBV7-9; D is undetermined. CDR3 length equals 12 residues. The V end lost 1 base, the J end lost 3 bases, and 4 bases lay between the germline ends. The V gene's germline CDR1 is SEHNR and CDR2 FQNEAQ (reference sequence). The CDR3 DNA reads TGTGCCAGCAGCTTAGGCGTCTACGAGCAGTACTTC. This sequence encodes CASSLGVYEQYF.

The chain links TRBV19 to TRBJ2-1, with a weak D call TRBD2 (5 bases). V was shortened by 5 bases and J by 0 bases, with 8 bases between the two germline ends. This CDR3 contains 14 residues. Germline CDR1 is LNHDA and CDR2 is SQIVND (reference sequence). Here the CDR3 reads CASSLASSYNEQFF. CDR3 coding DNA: TGTGCCAGTAGTTTAGCGAGCTCCTACAATGAGCAGTTCTTC.

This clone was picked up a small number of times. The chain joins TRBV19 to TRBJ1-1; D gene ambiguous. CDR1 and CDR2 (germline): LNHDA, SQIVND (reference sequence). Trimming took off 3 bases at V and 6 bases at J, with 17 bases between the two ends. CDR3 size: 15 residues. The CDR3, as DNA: TGTGCCAGTAGTATCGTGATCCGGACGGACGCTGAAGCTTTCTTT. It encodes CASSIVIRTDAEAFF.

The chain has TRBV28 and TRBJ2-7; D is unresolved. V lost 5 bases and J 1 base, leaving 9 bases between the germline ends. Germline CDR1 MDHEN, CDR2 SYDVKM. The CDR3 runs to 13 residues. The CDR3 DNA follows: TGTGCCAGCAGTCTACAAATTTCCTACGAGCAGTACTTC. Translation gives CASSLQISYEQYF.

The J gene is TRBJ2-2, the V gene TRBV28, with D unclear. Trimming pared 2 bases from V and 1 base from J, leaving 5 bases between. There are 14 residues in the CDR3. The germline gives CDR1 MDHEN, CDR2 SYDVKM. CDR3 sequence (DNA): TGTGCCAGCAGTTTAGACTTGAACACCGGGGAGCTGTTTTTT. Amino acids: CASSLDLNTGELFF.

The CDR3, as DNA: TGTGCCACCAGCGGCGGGGACAGGGGGAGCTACACCTTC. Translation gives CATSGGDRGSYTF. The chain joins TRBV15 to TRBJ1-2; 11 nucleotides agree with TRBD1. The J segment lost 9 bases and the V segment lost 5 bases, leaving 5 bases of the junction unmatched. The CDR3 runs 13 residues. CDR1 and CDR2 from the germline V gene are LNHNV and YYDKDF (reference sequence).

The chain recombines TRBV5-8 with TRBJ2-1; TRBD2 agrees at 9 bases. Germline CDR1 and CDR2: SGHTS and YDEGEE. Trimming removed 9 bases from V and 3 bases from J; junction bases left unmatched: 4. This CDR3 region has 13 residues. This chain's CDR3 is CATQREVYNEQFF. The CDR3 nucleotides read TGTGCCACCCAGCGGGAGGTCTACAATGAGCAGTTCTTC.

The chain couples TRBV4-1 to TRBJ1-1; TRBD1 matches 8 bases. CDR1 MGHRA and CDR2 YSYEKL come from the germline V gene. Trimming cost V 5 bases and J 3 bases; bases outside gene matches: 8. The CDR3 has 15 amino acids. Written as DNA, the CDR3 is TGCGCCAGCAGCACATCGCAGGGGGCCCACACTGAAGCTTTCTTT. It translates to CASSTSQGAHTEAFF.

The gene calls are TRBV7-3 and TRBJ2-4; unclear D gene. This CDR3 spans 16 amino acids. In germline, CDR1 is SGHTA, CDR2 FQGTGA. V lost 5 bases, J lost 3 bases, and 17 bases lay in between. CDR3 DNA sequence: TGTGCCAGCAGCCTAAGGTATCAAGTCGACAAAAACATTCAGTACTTC. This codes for CASSLRYQVDKNIQYF. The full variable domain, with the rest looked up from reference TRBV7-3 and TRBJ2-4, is GAGVSQTPSNKVTEKGKYVELRCDPISGHTALYWYRQSLGQGPEFLIYFQGTGAADDSGLPNDRFFAVRPEGSVSTLKIQRTERGDSAVYLCASSLRYQVDKNIQYFGAGTRLSVL.

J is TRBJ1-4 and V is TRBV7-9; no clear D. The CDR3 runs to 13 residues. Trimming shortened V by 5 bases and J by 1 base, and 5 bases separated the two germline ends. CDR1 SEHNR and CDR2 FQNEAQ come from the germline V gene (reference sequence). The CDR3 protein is CASSRETNEKLFF. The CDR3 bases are TGTGCCAGCAGCCGGGAAACTAATGAAAAACTGTTTTTT.

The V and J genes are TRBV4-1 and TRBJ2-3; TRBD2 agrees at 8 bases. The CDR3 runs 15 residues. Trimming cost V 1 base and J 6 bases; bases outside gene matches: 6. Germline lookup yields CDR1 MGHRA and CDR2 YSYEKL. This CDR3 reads CASSQVAGRRDTQYF. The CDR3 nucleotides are TGCGCCAGCAGCCAAGTAGCGGGGAGGCGGGATACGCAGTATTTT.

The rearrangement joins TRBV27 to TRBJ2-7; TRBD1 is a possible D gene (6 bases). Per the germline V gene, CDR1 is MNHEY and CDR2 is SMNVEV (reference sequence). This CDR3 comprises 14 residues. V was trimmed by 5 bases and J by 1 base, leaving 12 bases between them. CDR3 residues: CASSGNGQSYEQYF. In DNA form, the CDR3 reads TGTGCCAGCAGTGGTAACGGACAGTCCTACGAGCAGTACTTC.

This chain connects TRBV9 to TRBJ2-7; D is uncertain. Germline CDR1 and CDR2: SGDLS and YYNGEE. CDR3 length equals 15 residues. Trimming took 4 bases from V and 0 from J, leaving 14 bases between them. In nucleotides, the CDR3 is TGTGCCAGCAGCCCCTATCCTTTAAGCTCCTACGAGCAGTACTTC. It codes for CASSPYPLSSYEQYF.